This T cell receptor beta chain was retrieved from a study of CD8 T cells in Susac syndrome. Overall study: When blood was drawn, the patients with Susac syndrome were therapy-naive, on corticosteroids, or on intravenous immunoglobulin alone.

With random hexamers, reverse transcription was performed on roughly 0.45 to 1 ug of RNA. TCRdb re-called the immunoSEQ multiplex PCR reads through MiXCR, storing one row per CDR3 protein. The profile shows around 230,000 distinct CDR3 sequences, 90% to 96% of them singletons. Isolation of CD8+ and CD4+ T cells was performed negatively, whereas enrichment of TEMRA cells was done by FACS. This CDR3 has 15 residues. Germline V gene data show CDR1 as SGHRS and CDR2 as YFSETQ. V was shortened by 0 bases and J by 5 bases, with 15 bases between the two germline ends. This chain uses TRBV5-1 with TRBJ2-7, with D unresolved. Sequenced sample: CD4+ T cells from PBMCs. The sequence was obtained from a human donor with Susac syndrome. CDR3: CASSLAVSRAHEQYF. As DNA, the CDR3 is TGCGCCAGCAGCTTGGCCGTATCACGGGCCCACGAGCAGTACTTC.